These T cell receptor beta chains were read from a single sample in a study of breast tumors, draining lymph nodes, adjacent tissues. TCRdb passed the multiplex PCR reads through MiXCR, listing each CDR3 protein once. The repertoire holds about 140,000 distinct CDR3 sequences, around 22% seen once, with around 2.6% in the top ten. Input material: axillary lymph node tissue. These receptors were taken from a female donor with breast cancer. Some clones in this sample may be carry-over from other donors' samples. Each CDR3 is given with its conserved first and last residue. Each record gives: V gene, D gene, clone size, J gene, CDR3 DNA, CDR3 protein. The D gene is left open where the match is weak. Only part of the rows carry a size: once, few, many, or a class if the clone is expanded.

TRBV25-1	TRBD1	-	TRBJ2-2	TGTGCCAGCAATCCAGGGGGCTTAACGGAGCTGTTTTTT	CASNPGGLTELFF
TRBV14	TRBD2	many	TRBJ2-1	TGTGCCAGCAGCTCGGTAGCGGGATGGGTGAACAATGAGCAGTTCTTC	CASSSVAGWVNNEQFF
TRBV5-8	-	many	TRBJ2-7	TGTGCCAGCAGCTTGGAGGCGACAAGCTACGAGCAGTACTTC	CASSLEATSYEQYF
TRBV6-4	TRBD1	many	TRBJ2-2	TGTGCCAGCACCCCCGGACAGGGTGGAACCGGGGAGCTGTTTTTT	CASTPGQGGTGELFF
TRBV20-1	TRBD1	many	TRBJ2-2	TGCAGTGCTAGAGATGGGGGACCAGGGGGCTTGACCGGGGAGCTGTTTTTT	CSARDGGPGGLTGELFF
TRBV27	-	few	TRBJ2-1	TGTGCCAGCAGTTTAAGGGGGATGGAGCGGAGCTCCTACAATGAGCAGTTCTTC	CASSLRGMERSSYNEQFF
TRBV6-6	TRBD1	many	TRBJ2-3	TGTGCCAGCAGACAACAGGGGGCAAAAGATACGCAGTATTTT	CASRQQGAKDTQYF
TRBV19	TRBD2	-	TRBJ2-1	TGTGCCAGTGGTAGGACTAGCGGGAGCTCCTACAATGAGCAGTTCTTC	CASGRTSGSSYNEQFF
TRBV20-1	TRBD1	-	TRBJ2-5	TGCAGTGCCCGACAGGGTAGAGAGACCCAGTACTTC	CSARQGRETQYF
TRBV20-1	-	many	TRBJ2-7	TGCAGTGCTAGCCCGGGGACCTACGAGCAGTACTTC	CSASPGTYEQYF
TRBV6-6	-	few	TRBJ2-4	TGTGCCAGCAGTTTGATCGGGGGCCGGTCCAAAAACATTCAGTACTTC	CASSLIGGRSKNIQYF
TRBV15	-	many	TRBJ2-3	TGTGCCACCAGCAGAGATCTGGGGGGGCGAACAGATACGCAGTATTTT	CATSRDLGGRTDTQYF
TRBV30	TRBD1	many	TRBJ1-6	TGTGCCTGGAGTCGTCCCGGGACAGGGGGTTCACCCCTCCACTTT	CAWSRPGTGGSPLHF
TRBV4-1	-	many	TRBJ1-2	TGCGCCAGCAGCCAAGAGGGGTCCTATGGCTACACCTTC	CASSQEGSYGYTF
TRBV28	-	few	TRBJ1-2	TGTGCCAGCAGCCTGGGGGGGGATCTAGCTAACTATGGCTACACCTTC	CASSLGGDLANYGYTF